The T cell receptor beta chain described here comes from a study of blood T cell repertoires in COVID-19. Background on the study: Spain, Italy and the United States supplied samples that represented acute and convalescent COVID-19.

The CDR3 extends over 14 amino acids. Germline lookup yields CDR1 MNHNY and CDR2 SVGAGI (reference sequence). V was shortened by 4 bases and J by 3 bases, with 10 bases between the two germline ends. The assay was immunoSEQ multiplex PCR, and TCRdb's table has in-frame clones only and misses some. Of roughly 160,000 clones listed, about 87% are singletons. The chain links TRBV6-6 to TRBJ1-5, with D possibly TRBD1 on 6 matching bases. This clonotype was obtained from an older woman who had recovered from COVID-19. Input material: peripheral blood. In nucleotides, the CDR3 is TGTGCCAGCAGTTTAGACAGGACCAATCAGCCCCAGCATTTT. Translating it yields CASSLDRTNQPQHF.